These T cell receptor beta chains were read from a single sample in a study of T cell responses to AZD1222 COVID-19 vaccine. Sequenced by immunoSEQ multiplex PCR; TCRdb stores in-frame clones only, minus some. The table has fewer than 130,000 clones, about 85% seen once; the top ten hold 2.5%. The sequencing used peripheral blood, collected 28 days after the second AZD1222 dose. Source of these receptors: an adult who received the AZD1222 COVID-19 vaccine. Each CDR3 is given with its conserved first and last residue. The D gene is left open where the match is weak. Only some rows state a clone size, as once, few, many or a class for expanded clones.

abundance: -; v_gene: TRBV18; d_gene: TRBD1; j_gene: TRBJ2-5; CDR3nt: TGTGCCAGCTCACCGGGGGACAGGGGAACCCAGTACTTC; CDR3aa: CASSPGDRGTQYF
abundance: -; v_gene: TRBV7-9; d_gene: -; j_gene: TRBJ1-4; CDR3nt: TGTGCCAGCAGCTTAGTTGCCCTACAGGGTTTACAGGAAAAACTGTTTTTT; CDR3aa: CASSLVALQGLQEKLFF
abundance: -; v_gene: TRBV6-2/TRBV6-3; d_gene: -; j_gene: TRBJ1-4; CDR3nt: TGTGCCAGCAGCCCCGGCGCAACTAATGAAAAACTGTTTTTT; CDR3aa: CASSPGATNEKLFF
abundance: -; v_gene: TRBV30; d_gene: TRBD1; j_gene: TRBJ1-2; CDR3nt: TGTGCCTGGAATGCACAGGGGGCTGGCTATGGCTACACCTTC; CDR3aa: CAWNAQGAGYGYTF
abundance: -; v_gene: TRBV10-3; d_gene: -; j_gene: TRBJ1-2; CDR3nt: TGTGCCATCTCCACGAGCAGAAATAACTATGGCTACACCTTC; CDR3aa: CAISTSRNNYGYTF
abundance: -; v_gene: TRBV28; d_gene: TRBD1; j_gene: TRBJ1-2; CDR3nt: TGTGCCAGCGGGGAAAAAGGGGGCGTCTATGGCTACACCTTC; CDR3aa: CASGEKGGVYGYTF
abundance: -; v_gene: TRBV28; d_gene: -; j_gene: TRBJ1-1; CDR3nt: TGTGCCAGCAGATTCGGGGGTGGCACTGAAGCTTTCTTT; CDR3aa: CASRFGGGTEAFF
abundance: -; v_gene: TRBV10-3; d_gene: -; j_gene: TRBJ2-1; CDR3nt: TGTGCCATCAGTGATTCCCTAGCGTTTGAGCAGTTCTTC; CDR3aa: CAISDSLAFEQFF
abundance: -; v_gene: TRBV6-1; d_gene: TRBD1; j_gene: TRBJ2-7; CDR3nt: TGTGCCAGCAGTGAGTCCGGGACAGGCGCCTACGAGCAGTACTTC; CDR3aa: CASSESGTGAYEQYF
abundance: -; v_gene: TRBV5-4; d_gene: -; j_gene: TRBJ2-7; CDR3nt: TGTGCCAGCAGCTTCTCGGGCAGGAGCTCCTACGAGCAGTACTTC; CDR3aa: CASSFSGRSSYEQYF
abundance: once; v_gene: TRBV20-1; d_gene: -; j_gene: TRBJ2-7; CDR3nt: TGCAGTGCTAGTCAGGAACTCGAGCAGTACTTC; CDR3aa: CSASQELEQYF
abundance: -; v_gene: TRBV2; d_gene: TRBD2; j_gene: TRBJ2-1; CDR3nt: TGTGCCAGCAGTATCCAACTAGCGGGAGTTACCAATGAGCAGTTCTTC; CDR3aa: CASSIQLAGVTNEQFF
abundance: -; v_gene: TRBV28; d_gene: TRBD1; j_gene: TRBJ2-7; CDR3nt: TGTGCCAGCAAAATGGGACAGGCTCGCTACGAGCAGTACTTC; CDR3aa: CASKMGQARYEQYF
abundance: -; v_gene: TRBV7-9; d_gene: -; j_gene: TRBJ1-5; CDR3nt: TGTGCCACCTCTGGGGGAGGCAATCAGCCCCAGCATTTT; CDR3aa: CATSGGGNQPQHF
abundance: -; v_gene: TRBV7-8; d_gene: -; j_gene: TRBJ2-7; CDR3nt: TGTGCCAGCAGCGCAAGACGTGGGGACGGTTCCTACGAGCAGTACTTC; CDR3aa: CASSARRGDGSYEQYF
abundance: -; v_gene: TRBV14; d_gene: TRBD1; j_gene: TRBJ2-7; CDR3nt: TGTGCCAGCAGCCAAGATAATAGAAAAGGGGGCAATCAGTACTTC; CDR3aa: CASSQDNRKGGNQYF
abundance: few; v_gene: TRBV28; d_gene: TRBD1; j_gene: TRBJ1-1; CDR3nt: TGTGCCAGCAGTAAGGGACAGGGGCCCCTGGCAAACACTGAAGCTTTCTTT; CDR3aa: CASSKGQGPLANTEAFF
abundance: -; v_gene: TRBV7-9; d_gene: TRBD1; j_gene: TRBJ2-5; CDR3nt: TGTGCCAGCAGCTCCCGGGACAGGGAAGAGACCCAGTACTTC; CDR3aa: CASSSRDREETQYF
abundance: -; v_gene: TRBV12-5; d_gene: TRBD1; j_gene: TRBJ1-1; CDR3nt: TGTGCTAGTGGTCCGGGGACAGACGCTACTGAAGCTTTCTTT; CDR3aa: CASGPGTDATEAFF